This entry lists 28 T cell receptor beta chains sequenced from one sample in a study of read filtering for tumor transcriptome and immune sequencing. This library used around 400 ng RNA and molecular barcoded adaptors spanning alpha/delta and beta/gamma chains. One entry per CDR3 protein, called by TCRdb with MiXCR from the reads. This table holds tens of thousands of distinct CDR3 sequences, approximately 12% found once. Sequenced: a population of CD138-negative cells sorted from bone marrow. The receptors shown here come from a donor at least 40 years old with multiple myeloma.

Comment on this clonotype: A far larger clone is one base from this, pointing to a likely read error. The chain combines TRBV7-3 with TRBJ1-1; perhaps TRBD1 as D (5 bases). Trimming shortened V by 8 bases and J by 1 base, and 14 bases separated the two germline ends. This CDR3 comprises 14 residues. Germline assignment: CDR1 SGHTA and CDR2 FQGTGA. DNA for the CDR3: TGTGCCAGCGCCTTCGACAGCGCGAACACTGAAGCTTTCTTT. As protein: CASAFDSANTEAFF.

This clonotype was seen at least ten times. The chain employs TRBV20-1 and TRBJ2-7, with D perhaps matching TRBD1 (5 bases). Germline assignment: CDR1 DFQATT and CDR2 SNEGSKA (reference sequence). The CDR3 consists of 13 residues. V gave up 6 bases and J gave up 2 bases, with 14 bases separating them. The CDR3 is CSAPKGPTYEQYF. In DNA form, the CDR3 reads TGCAGTGCCCCGAAGGGGCCCACCTACGAGCAGTACTTC.

Ten or more counts support this clonotype. This rearrangement joins TRBV6-2 or TRBV6-3 to TRBJ2-7; tentatively, D is TRBD2 (5 bases). Germline V gives CDR1 MNHEY, CDR2 SVGEGT. The V gene lost 5 bases and the J gene lost 3 bases, with 17 bases spanning the gap. CDR3 length equals 15 residues. The CDR3 DNA follows: TGTGCCAGCAGTCGAGGTGGGCTAGCCAACTACGAGCAGTACTTC. Translated: CASSRGGLANYEQYF.

This clonotype was counted ten times or more. The V gene is TRBV27, the J gene TRBJ2-7; D gene uncertain. CDR1 and CDR2 (germline): MNHEY, SMNVEV (reference sequence). The CDR3 has 13 amino acids. Trimming pared 6 bases from V and 1 base from J, leaving 10 bases between. CDR3 loop: CASSRLPSYEQYF. The DNA of the CDR3 is TGTGCCAGCAGCCGACTTCCGTCCTACGAGCAGTACTTC.

This clonotype was observed many times. The J gene is TRBJ2-1, the V gene TRBV27; TRBD2 might be the D (6 bases). V was cut by 4 bases and J by 4 bases, with 23 bases left in between. Per the germline V gene, CDR1 is MNHEY and CDR2 is SMNVEV (reference sequence). The CDR3 runs 18 residues. This CDR3 is CASSSFPTSMGGYNEQFF. CDR3 nucleotides: TGTGCCAGCAGTTCCTTCCCTACTAGTATGGGGGGTTACAATGAGCAGTTCTTC.

This clonotype came up many times. This chain joins TRBV6-5 and TRBJ2-1, with 13 bases lining up with TRBD2. The CDR3 spans 15 residues. Germline V lookup: CDR1 MNHEY, CDR2 SVGAGI. The V segment lost 2 bases and the J segment 7 bases; nucleotides outside the gene matches: 2. The CDR3 sequence: CASSYQGLAGNEQFF. The CDR3 DNA is TGTGCCAGCAGTTACCAGGGACTAGCGGGGAATGAGCAGTTCTTC.

There are many counts of this clonotype. The chain is built from TRBV28 and TRBJ1-4; D remains unclear. Germline CDR1 is MDHEN and CDR2 is SYDVKM. Trimming removed 6 bases at V and 4 bases at J, with 6 bases between. The CDR3 is 12 amino acids. The CDR3, as DNA: TGTGCCAGCAGGGCTGTTAATGAAAAACTGTTTTTT. Translating it yields CASRAVNEKLFF.

This clonotype has more than one count but fewer than ten. A much larger clone is a single base away; this may be a read error. The genes are TRBV3-1 and TRBJ2-7; the match to TRBD1 covers 7 bases. The germline CDR1 and CDR2 sequences are LGHDT and YNNKEL (reference sequence). The V segment lost 4 bases and the J segment 0 bases; nucleotides outside the gene matches: 6. The CDR3 spans 15 residues. The CDR3 protein is CASSPQQGVSYEQYF. For the CDR3, the DNA is TGTGCCAGCAGCCCTCAGCAGGGGGTCTCCTACGAGCAGTACTTC.

The sample holds many counts of this clonotype. The chain employs TRBV14 and TRBJ2-1; 9 bases are shared with TRBD1. This CDR3 comprises 14 residues. The germline CDR1 and CDR2 sequences are SGHDN and FVKESK. The trim removed 3 bases at V and 3 bases at J, leaving 0 bases unmatched. CDR3 nucleotides: TGTGCCAGCAGCCAGGGACAGGGCTACAATGAGCAGTTCTTC. It is translated as CASSQGQGYNEQFF.

This clonotype was found many times. The rearrangement links TRBV5-8 to TRBJ2-5; 10 nucleotides match TRBD1. The CDR3 consists of 17 residues. Per germline, CDR1 SGHTS and CDR2 YDEGEE. V was pared by 2 bases and J by 4 bases, with 11 bases of the junction left unmatched. CDR3 residues: CASSFIRTWTGGETQYF. CDR3 bases: TGTGCCAGCAGCTTCATTCGAACATGGACAGGGGGAGAGACCCAGTACTTC.

Ten or more counts support this clonotype. The gene calls are TRBV2 and TRBJ2-5; D remains ambiguous. The CDR3 extends over 14 amino acids. Germline V gene lookup returns CDR1 SNHLY and CDR2 FYNNEI. Trimming took off 4 bases at V and 2 bases at J, with 11 bases between the two ends. The CDR3, as DNA: TGTGCCAGCAGTGTTGAGGCAGTACAAGAGACCCAGTACTTC. This encodes CASSVEAVQETQYF.

In its sample, this clonotype is medium-sized. The rearrangement uses TRBV3-1 and TRBJ2-1; D possibly uses TRBD1 or TRBD2 (7 bases each). This CDR3 contains 11 residues. Trimming removed 8 bases at V and 15 bases at J, with 17 bases between. Germline V gene lookup returns CDR1 LGHDT and CDR2 YNNKEL (reference sequence). The CDR3 here is CASGLGTERFF. In DNA form, the CDR3 reads TGTGCCAGCGGACTAGGGACAGAACGGTTCTTC.

This clonotype was detected ten times or more. V is TRBV7-2 and J is TRBJ2-3; possible D gene TRBD1, 6 bases. Per germline, CDR1 SGHTA and CDR2 FQGNSA. CDR3 length equals 14 residues. V was pared by 6 bases and J by 4 bases, with 14 bases between. The CDR3 sequence is CASSDRKGADTQYF. For the CDR3, the DNA is TGTGCCAGCAGTGACAGGAAGGGGGCAGATACGCAGTATTTT.

This clonotype was found many times. The chain joins TRBV28 to TRBJ2-7; possible D gene TRBD2, 6 bases. Germline assignment: CDR1 MDHEN and CDR2 SYDVKM. This CDR3 is built from 13 residues. Deletions cut 3 bases from V and 3 bases from J, with 9 bases between. CDR3 region: CASSFTSSYEQYF. The CDR3 bases are TGTGCCAGCAGTTTTACTAGCAGCTACGAGCAGTACTTC.

This clonotype showed up many times. The chain links TRBV7-8 to TRBJ2-7; 9 bases fit TRBD2. V lost 5 bases and J lost 4; bases outside the gene matches: 12. The CDR3 is made up of 16 amino acids. Germline CDR1 and CDR2: SGHVS and FQNEAQ. CDR3 nucleotides: TGTGCCAGCAGCCAAAGGGGGACTAGCAACCGGTACGAGCAGTACTTC. This encodes CASSQRGTSNRYEQYF.

This clonotype came up a few times. Germline is not matched at one junction end, which may reflect a read error. This chain links TRBV30 with TRBJ1-1, with TRBD1 as a possible D gene (5 bases). This CDR3 has 12 amino acids. Germline V lookup: CDR1 GTSNPN, CDR2 SVGIG (reference sequence). This chain's CDR3 is CAWSDRSTEAVF. The DNA of the CDR3 is TGTGCCTGGAGTGACAGGTCCACTGAAGCTGTCTTT.

This clonotype showed up just a few times. V and J are TRBV18 and TRBJ2-1; D possibly corresponds to TRBD2 (6 bases). The V end lost 3 bases, the J end lost 8 bases, and 8 bases lay between the germline ends. This CDR3 is 12 amino acids long. The germline gives CDR1 KGHSH, CDR2 LQKENI. The CDR3 loop reads CASSPEGDEQFF. The CDR3 DNA follows: TGTGCCAGCTCACCGGAGGGTGATGAGCAGTTCTTC. The full variable domain, with the rest looked up from reference TRBV18 and TRBJ2-1, is NAGVMQNPRHLVRRRGQEARLRCSPMKGHSHVYWYRQLPEEGLKFMVYLQKENIIDESGMPKERFSAEFPKEGPSILRIQQVVRGDSAAYFCASSPEGDEQFFGPGTRLTVL.

The table lists this clonotype with many counts. The gene calls are TRBV7-9 and TRBJ2-1; tentative D call: TRBD2 (5 bases). The germline gives CDR1 SEHNR, CDR2 FQNEAQ (reference sequence). The V end was cut by 1 base, the J end by 7 bases, with 11 bases between. CDR3 size: 14 residues. The chain's CDR3 is CASSLESGMNEQFF. In DNA, the CDR3 is TGTGCCAGCAGCTTAGAGTCGGGGATGAATGAGCAGTTCTTC.

This clonotype was seen repeatedly, ten times or more. J is TRBJ2-7 and V is TRBV6-2 or TRBV6-3; D not certain. The V gene's germline CDR1 is MNHEY and CDR2 SVGEGT. The CDR3 is 13 residues long. Trimming left V 5 bases short and J 3 bases short, with 11 bases between. In DNA, the CDR3 is TGTGCCAGCAGTCAGTCGTTTCGCTACGAGCAGTACTTC. As protein: CASSQSFRYEQYF.

This clonotype was counted ten times or more. DNA of the CDR3: TGTGCCAGCAGGTCCGGGACAGGGGGCGCCGTGACTGAAGCTTTCTTT. This translates into CASRSGTGGAVTEAFF. The V gene is TRBV6-5, the J gene TRBJ1-1; the match to TRBD1 covers 12 bases. Germline CDR1 is MNHEY and CDR2 is SVGAGI. This CDR3 spans 16 amino acids. V lost 6 bases, J lost 5 bases, and 10 bases stayed unmatched.

This clonotype was detected ten times or more. This chain connects TRBV2 to TRBJ2-3; no firm D call. The CDR3 runs 12 residues. The V gene's germline CDR1 is SNHLY and CDR2 FYNNEI. Trimming removed 2 bases from V and 3 bases from J, with 3 bases in between. This chain's CDR3 is CASSEQTDTQYF. In DNA, the CDR3 is TGTGCCAGCAGTGAACAGACAGATACGCAGTATTTT.

This clonotype appeared many times. This chain links TRBV28 with TRBJ1-5; 7 bases map to TRBD1. Germline CDR1 and CDR2: MDHEN and SYDVKM. The CDR3 runs to 15 residues. Trimming cost V 5 bases and J 1 base; bases outside gene matches: 5. CDR3 sequence: CASSLYRGSNQPQHF. CDR3 DNA sequence: TGTGCCAGCAGTCTCTACAGGGGAAGCAATCAGCCCCAGCATTTT.

This clonotype was observed many times. The chain has TRBV6-5 and TRBJ1-6; D not resolved. Germline V CDR1 and CDR2: MNHEY, SVGAGI. The CDR3 runs to 15 residues. Between the trimmed V and J ends, which lost 3 bases and 3 bases, there was a span of 9 bases. Here the CDR3 DNA reads TGTGCCAGCAGTTATAGCCCCCGCTATAATTCACCCCTCCACTTT. As protein: CASSYSPRYNSPLHF.

This clonotype was counted many times. The chain carries TRBV29-1 and TRBJ2-1; possibly TRBD1 for D (5 bases). Trimming took 6 bases from V and 2 from J, leaving 11 bases between them. Germline-derived CDR1 and CDR2 are SQVTM and ANQGSEA. The CDR3 is made up of 13 amino acids. CDR3 DNA: TGCAGCGTGCGACTGGGGCCCTACAATGAGCAGTTCTTC. It specifies CSVRLGPYNEQFF.

In regard to this clonotype: Being one base from a much bigger clone, this may be a read error. The genes are TRBV27 and TRBJ2-1; D may be TRBD2 (6 bases). The CDR3 runs to 17 residues. Trimming left V 6 bases short and J 9 bases short, with 27 bases between. Germline assignment: CDR1 MNHEY and CDR2 SMNVEV (reference sequence). In DNA form, the CDR3 reads TGTGCCAGCAGGCCGGCAAGAAGGGGACTGAATCGCGGTGAGCAGTTCTTC. It encodes CASRPARRGLNRGEQFF.

As to this clonotype: A read error may explain this, as a much larger clone is one base away. The V gene is TRBV9, the J gene TRBJ2-6; D is perhaps TRBD1 (6 bases). This CDR3 comprises 16 residues. Germline-derived CDR1 and CDR2 are SGDLS and YYNGEE. CDR3 sequence (DNA): TGTGCCAGCGGCGTGGGTCAGGGGTCCGGGGCCAACGTCCTGACTTTC. As protein: CASGVGQGSGANVLTF.

This clonotype was seen repeatedly, ten times or more. The rearrangement joins TRBV7-8 to TRBJ2-1; the match to TRBD1 covers 8 bases. CDR1 is SGHVS and CDR2 is FQNEAQ in the germline V gene. V trimming: 4 bases; J trimming: 0 bases; junction bases outside the gene matches: 2. This CDR3 is built from 15 residues. CDR3 protein: CASSSGGISYNEQFF. The CDR3 region has the DNA TGTGCCAGCAGCTCAGGGGGCATCTCCTACAATGAGCAGTTCTTC.

As concerns this clonotype: A much larger clone sits a single nucleotide away, making a read error possible. The CDR3 does not end in the conserved phenylalanine or tryptophan, so this is likely a read error. The chain couples TRBV7-8 to TRBJ2-1; no clear D. V was shortened by 2 bases and J by 9 bases, with 5 bases between the two germline ends. Germline V lookup: CDR1 SGHVS, CDR2 FQNEAQ. The CDR3 covers 11 residues. The chain's CDR3 is CASSLRSEQFL. For the CDR3, the DNA is TGTGCCAGCAGCTTACGGAGTGAGCAGTTCCTC.